This TCR beta chain came from a study of identical twins. Findings of the study overall: Fewer insertions characterized abundant cord blood beta clonotypes, whereas memory repertoires showed none. It was cross-sectional statistical analysis, not following the same donors, that the conclusions relied on.

V dropped 6 bases and J dropped 0 bases, with 8 bases sitting between them. Per germline, CDR1 SNHLY and CDR2 FYNNEI. The CDR3 totals 13 residues. TCRdb re-called the 5' RACE reads through MiXCR, storing one row per CDR3 protein. This sample has 150,000 or so distinct CDR3 sequences, with under 4.5% found just once. This clonotype has a count of ten or more. What it binds is unknown. The sequencing sample was made of memory T cells sorted from blood. The source is a man aged 18 to 29 in good health. The chain uses TRBV2 and TRBJ2-5; weak D call: TRBD1 (5 bases). CDR3 DNA sequence: TGTGCCAGCAGAAGACAGTACCAAGAGACCCAGTACTTC. Residues: CASRRQYQETQYF. Full variable domain (missing parts from reference TRBV2 and TRBJ2-5): EPEVTQTPSHQVTQMGQEVILRCVPISNHLYFYWYRQILGQKVEFLVSFYNNEISEKSEIFDDQFSVERPDGSNFTLKIRSTKLEDSAMYFCASRRQYQETQYFGPGTRLLVL.